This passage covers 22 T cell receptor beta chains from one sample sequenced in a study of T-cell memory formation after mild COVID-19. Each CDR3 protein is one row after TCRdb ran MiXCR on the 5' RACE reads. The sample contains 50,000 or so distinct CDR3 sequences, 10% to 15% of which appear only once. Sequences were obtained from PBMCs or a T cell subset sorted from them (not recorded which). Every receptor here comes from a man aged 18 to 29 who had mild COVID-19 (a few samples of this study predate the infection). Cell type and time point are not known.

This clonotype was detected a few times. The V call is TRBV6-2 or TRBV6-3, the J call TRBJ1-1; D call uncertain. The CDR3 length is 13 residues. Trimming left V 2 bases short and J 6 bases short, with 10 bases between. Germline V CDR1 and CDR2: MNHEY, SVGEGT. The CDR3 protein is CASSYTTHSEAFF. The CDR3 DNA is TGTGCCAGCAGTTACACAACTCACTCTGAAGCTTTCTTT.

The CDR3 nucleotides are TGCGCCAGCAGCCAAGATCGGCCCAGGGCCGGGCAGGGAATGACGAGTGAAGCTTTCTTT. Its translation is CASSQDRPRAGQGMTSEAFF. This chain joins TRBV4-3 and TRBJ1-1; D is possibly TRBD1 (5 bases). The V gene lost 0 bases and the J gene lost 7 bases, with 30 bases spanning the gap. Germline V lookup: CDR1 LGHNA, CDR2 YSLEER. CDR3 length: 20 residues.

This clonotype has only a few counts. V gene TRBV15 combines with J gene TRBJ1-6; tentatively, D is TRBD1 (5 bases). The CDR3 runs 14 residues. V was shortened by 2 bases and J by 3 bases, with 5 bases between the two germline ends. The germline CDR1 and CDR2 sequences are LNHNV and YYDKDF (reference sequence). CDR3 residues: CATSRQGYNSPLHF. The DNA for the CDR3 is TGTGCCACCAGCAGACAGGGCTATAATTCACCCCTCCACTTT.

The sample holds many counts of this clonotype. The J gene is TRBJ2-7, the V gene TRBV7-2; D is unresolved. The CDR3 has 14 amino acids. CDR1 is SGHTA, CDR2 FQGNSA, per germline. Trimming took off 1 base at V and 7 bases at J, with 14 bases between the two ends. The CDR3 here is CASSLGAGPWEQYV. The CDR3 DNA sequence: TGTGCCAGCAGCTTAGGGGCAGGTCCTTGGGAGCAGTACGTC.

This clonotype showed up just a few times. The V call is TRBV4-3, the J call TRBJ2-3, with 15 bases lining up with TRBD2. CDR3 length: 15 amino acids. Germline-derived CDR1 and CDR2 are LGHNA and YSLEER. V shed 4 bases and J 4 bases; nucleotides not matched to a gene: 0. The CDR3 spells CASSRTSGGADTQYF. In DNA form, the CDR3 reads TGCGCCAGCAGCCGGACTAGCGGGGGGGCAGATACGCAGTATTTT.

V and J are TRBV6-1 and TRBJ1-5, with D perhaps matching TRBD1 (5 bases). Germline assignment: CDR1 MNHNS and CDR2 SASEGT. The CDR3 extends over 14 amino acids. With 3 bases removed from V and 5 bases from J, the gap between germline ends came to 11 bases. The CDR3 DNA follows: TGTGCCAGCAGTGATCAGGGAGACTATCAGCCCCAGCATTTT. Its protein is CASSDQGDYQPQHF.

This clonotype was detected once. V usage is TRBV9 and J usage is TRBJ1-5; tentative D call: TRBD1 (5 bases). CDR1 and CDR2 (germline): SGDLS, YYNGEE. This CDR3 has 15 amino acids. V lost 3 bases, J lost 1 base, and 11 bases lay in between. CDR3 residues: CASSEEGESNQPQHF. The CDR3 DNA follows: TGTGCCAGCAGCGAAGAAGGGGAGAGCAATCAGCCCCAGCATTTT.

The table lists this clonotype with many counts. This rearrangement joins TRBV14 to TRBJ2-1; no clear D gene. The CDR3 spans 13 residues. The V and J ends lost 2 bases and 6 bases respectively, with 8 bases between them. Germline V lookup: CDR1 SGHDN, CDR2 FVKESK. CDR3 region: CASSQSGPNEQFF. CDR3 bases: TGTGCCAGCAGCCAAAGTGGACCCAATGAGCAGTTCTTC.

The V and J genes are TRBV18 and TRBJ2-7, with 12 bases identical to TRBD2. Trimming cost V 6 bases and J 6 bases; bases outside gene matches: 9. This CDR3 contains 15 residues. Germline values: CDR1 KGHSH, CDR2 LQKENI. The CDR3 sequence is CASSLLAGGPVEQYF. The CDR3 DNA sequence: TGTGCCAGCTCGCTACTAGCGGGGGGACCTGTCGAGCAGTACTTC.

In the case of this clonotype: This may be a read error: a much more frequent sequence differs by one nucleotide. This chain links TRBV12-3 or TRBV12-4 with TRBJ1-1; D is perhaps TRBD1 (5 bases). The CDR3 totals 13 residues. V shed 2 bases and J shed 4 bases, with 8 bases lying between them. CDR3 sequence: CASSLQGSTEAFF. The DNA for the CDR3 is TGTGCCAGCAGTTTACAGGGAAGCACTGAAGCTTTCTTT.

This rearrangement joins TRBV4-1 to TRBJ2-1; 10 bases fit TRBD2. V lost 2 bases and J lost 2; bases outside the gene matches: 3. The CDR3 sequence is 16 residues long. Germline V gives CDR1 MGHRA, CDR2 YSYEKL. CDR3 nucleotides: TGCGCCAGCAGCCAATTCCTAGCGGGAGCCTACAATGAGCAGTTCTTC. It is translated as CASSQFLAGAYNEQFF.

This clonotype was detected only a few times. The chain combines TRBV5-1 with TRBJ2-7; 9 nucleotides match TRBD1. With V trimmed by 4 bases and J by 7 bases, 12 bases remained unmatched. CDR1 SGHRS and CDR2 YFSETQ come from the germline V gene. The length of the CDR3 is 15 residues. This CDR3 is CASSKVPGQGGEQYV. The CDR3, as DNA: TGCGCCAGCAGCAAGGTCCCGGGACAGGGAGGGGAGCAGTACGTC.

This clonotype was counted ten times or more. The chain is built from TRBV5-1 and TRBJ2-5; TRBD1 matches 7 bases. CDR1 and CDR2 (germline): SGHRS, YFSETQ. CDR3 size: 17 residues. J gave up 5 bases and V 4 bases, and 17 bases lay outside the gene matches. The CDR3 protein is CASSILGRTGDRETQYF. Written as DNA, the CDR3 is TGCGCCAGCAGCATCCTTGGGCGGACAGGAGACCGGGAGACCCAGTACTTC.

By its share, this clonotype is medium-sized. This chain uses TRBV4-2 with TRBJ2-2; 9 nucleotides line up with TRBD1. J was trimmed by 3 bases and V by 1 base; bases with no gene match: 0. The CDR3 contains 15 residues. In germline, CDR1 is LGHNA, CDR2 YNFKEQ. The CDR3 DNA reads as TGTGCCAGCAGCCAAGGACAGGGGGACACCGGGGAGCTGTTTTTT. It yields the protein CASSQGQGDTGELFF.

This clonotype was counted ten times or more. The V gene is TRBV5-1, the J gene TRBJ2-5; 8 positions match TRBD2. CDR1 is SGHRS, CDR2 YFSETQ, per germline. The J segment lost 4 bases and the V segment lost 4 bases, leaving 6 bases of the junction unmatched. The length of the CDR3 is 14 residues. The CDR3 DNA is TGCGCCAGCAGCCTCGGGGGGGCATCAGAGACCCAGTACTTC. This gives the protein CASSLGGASETQYF.

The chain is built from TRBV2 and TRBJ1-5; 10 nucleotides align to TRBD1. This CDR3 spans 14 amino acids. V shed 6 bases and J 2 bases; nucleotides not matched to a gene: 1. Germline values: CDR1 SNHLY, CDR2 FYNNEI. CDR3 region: CASSGTGGNQPQHF. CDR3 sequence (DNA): TGTGCCAGCAGCGGGACAGGGGGCAATCAGCCCCAGCATTTT. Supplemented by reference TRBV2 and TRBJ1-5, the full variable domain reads EPEVTQTPSHQVTQMGQEVILRCVPISNHLYFYWYRQILGQKVEFLVSFYNNEISEKSEIFDDQFSVERPDGSNFTLKIRSTKLEDSAMYFCASSGTGGNQPQHFGDGTRLSIL.

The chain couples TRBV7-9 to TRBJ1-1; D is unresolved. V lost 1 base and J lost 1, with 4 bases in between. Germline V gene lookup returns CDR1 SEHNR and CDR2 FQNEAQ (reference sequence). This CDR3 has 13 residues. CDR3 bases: TGTGCCAGCAGCTTAGGTTGGAACACTGAAGCTTTCTTT. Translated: CASSLGWNTEAFF.

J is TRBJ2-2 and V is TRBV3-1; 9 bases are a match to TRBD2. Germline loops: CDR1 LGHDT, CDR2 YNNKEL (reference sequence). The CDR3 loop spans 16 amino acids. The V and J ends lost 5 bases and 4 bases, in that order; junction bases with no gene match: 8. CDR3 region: CASSSGSGGGTGELFF. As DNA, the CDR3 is TGTGCCAGCAGCTCGGGTAGCGGGGGAGGCACCGGGGAGCTGTTTTTT.

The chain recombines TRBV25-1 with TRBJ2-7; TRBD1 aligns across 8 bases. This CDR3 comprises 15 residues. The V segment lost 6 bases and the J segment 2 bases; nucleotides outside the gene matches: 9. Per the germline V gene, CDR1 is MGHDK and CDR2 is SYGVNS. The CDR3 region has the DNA TGTGCCAGCAGCCCTGGTTCGGGACAGGCCTACGAGCAGTACTTC. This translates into CASSPGSGQAYEQYF.

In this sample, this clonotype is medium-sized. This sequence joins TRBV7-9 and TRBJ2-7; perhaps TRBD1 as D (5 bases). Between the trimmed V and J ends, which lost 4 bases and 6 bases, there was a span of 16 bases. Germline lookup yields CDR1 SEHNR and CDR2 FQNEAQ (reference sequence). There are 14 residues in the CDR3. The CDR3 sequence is CASSSTTGLSEQYV. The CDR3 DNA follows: TGTGCCAGCAGCTCCACTACAGGTCTCTCCGAGCAGTACGTC.

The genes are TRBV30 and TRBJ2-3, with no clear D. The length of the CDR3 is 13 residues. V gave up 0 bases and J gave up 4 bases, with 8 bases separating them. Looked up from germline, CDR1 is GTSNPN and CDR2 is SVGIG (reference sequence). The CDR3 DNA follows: TGTGCCTGGAGTGTACGGTCGGCAGATACGCAGTATTTT. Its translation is CAWSVRSADTQYF. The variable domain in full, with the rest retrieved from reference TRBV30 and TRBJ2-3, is SQTIHQWPATLVQPVGSPLSLECTVEGTSNPNLYWYRQAAGRGLQLLFYSVGIGQISSEVPQNLSASRPQDRQFILSSKKLLLSDSGFYLCAWSVRSADTQYFGPGTRLTVL.

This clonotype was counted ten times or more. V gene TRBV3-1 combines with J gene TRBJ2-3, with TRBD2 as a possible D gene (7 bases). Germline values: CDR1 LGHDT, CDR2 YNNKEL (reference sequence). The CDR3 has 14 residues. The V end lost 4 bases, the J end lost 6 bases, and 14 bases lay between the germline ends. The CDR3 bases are TGTGCCAGCAGCCGTCGGGGGGCCGCGGATACGCAGTATTTT. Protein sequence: CASSRRGAADTQYF.